This T cell receptor beta chain was observed in a study of blood T cell repertoires in COVID-19. Across the study: The analysed material was cDNA or gDNA that came from T cells, B-cell-depleted T cells, or PBMCs.

A few counts support this clone. TCRdb keeps only in-frame clones here, not all; method: immunoSEQ multiplex PCR. Among some 130,000 clones listed, 70% to 90% were seen once. Germline CDR1 and CDR2: SGHNT and YYREEE (reference sequence). The CDR3 runs 12 residues. The V and J ends lost 1 base and 7 bases respectively, with 8 bases between them. The cohort comprised adults aged roughly 18 to 95 years residing in 20 to 30 US areas. The receptor was isolated from a woman aged 45 to 65 who had recovered from COVID-19. The genes are TRBV5-4 and TRBJ1-2; no reliable D call. The sequencing input was PBMCs or T cells enriched from blood (not recorded which). The CDR3 region is CASSLTGVGYTF. For the CDR3, the DNA is TGTGCCAGCAGCTTGACCGGGGTTGGCTACACCTTC.